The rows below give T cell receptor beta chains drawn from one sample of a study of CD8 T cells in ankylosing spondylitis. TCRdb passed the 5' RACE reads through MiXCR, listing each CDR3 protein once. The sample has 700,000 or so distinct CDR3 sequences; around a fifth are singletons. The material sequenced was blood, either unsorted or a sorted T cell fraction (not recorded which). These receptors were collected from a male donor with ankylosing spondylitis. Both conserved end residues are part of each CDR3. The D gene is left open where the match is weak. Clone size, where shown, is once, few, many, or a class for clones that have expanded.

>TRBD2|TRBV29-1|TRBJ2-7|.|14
TGCAGCGTTGAAGGACTAGCGGGCAGCTACGAGCAGTACTTC
CSVEGLAGSYEQYF
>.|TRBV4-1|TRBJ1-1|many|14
TGCGCCAGCAGCCTAACCCTCTTGAACACTGAAGCTTTCTTT
CASSLTLLNTEAFF
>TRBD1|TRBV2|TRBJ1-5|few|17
TGTGCCAGCAGTGAAGGTATGGGACAGGGAAGAGGCCAGCCCCAGCATTTT
CASSEGMGQGRGQPQHF
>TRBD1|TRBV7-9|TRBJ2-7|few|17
TGTGCCAGCAGCTTAGAGCTGCCCGGGACAGGGTCCCACGAGCAGTACTTC
CASSLELPGTGSHEQYF
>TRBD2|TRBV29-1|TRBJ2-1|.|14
TGCAGCGTTGCGGGCGGGGGGCTCGGCAATGAGCAGTTCTTC
CSVAGGGLGNEQFF
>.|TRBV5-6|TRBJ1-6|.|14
TGTGCCAGCAGCCATGGGACACAAAATTCACCCCTCCACTTT
CASSHGTQNSPLHF
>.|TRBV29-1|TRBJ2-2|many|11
TGCAGCGTTGCGGACACCGGGGAGCTGTTTTTT
CSVADTGELFF
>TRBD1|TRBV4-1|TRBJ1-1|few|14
TGCGCCAGCAGCCTGGGACAGGGGGCGGCTGAAGCTTTCTTT
CASSLGQGAAEAFF
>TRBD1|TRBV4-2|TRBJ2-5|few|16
TGTGCCAGCAGCCAAGATGGAGGACAGGGGGCAGAGACCCAGTACTTC
CASSQDGGQGAETQYF
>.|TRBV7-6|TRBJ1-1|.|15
TGTGCCAGCAGCCCCCGGGGGGAGGGAGGAACTGAAGCTTTCTTT
CASSPRGEGGTEAFF
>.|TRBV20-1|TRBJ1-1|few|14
TGCAGTGCTAGACGACACTCTGGGGGGAATGAAGCTTTCTTT
CSARRHSGGNEAFF
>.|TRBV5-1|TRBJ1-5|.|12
TGCGCCAGCAGCTTGAACGGGGGGCCCCAGCATTTT
CASSLNGGPQHF
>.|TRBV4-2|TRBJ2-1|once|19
TGTGCCAGCAGCCAAGATTCTGACAAGCCCCTGAGCTCCTACAATGAGCAGTTCTTC
CASSQDSDKPLSSYNEQFF
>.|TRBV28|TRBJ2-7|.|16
TGTGCCAGCAGTCCCCTAAGCCGGGACTCCTCCTACGAGCAGTACTTC
CASSPLSRDSSYEQYF
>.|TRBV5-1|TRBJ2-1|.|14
TGCGCCAGCCTCCGGGACGGGGGAGCCAATGAGCAGTTCTTC
CASLRDGGANEQFF
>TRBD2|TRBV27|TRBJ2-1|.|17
TGTGCCAGCAGCCTCAGTGAAGGTGGCGGGGGGTGGGATGAGCAGTTCTTC
CASSLSEGGGGWDEQFF
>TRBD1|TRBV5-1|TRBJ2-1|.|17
TGCGCCAGCAGCTTGGGCCCCGGGACAGGGAACTACAATGAGCAGTTCTTC
CASSLGPGTGNYNEQFF
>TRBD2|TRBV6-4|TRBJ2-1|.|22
TGTGCCAGCAGTGACCCTCTGACTAGCGGGGGGCCCAGCCAGGATTTTCTCAATGAGCAGTTCTTC
CASSDPLTSGGPSQDFLNEQFF
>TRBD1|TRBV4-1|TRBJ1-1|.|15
TGCGCCAGCAGCCAGATACAGGGGGTTCACACTGAAGCTTTCTTT
CASSQIQGVHTEAFF
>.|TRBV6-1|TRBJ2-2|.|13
TGTGCCAGCAGTCCAGGGTCATCCGGGGAGCTGTTTTTT
CASSPGSSGELFF
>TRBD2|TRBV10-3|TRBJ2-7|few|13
TGTGCCACCAGACTAGCAGTCGGGAACGAGCAGTACTTC
CATRLAVGNEQYF
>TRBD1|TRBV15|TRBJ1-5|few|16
TGTGCCACCAGGCCCCAGGGGGCGATAAGCAATCAGCCCCAGCATTTT
CATRPQGAISNQPQHF
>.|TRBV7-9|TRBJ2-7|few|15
TGTGCCAGCAGCTTAGATCAAGGGAACCTCTACGAGCAGTACTTC
CASSLDQGNLYEQYF
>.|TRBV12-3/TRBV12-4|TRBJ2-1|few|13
TGTGCCAGCAGGGGATCAACCTACAATGAGCAGTTCTTC
CASRGSTYNEQFF
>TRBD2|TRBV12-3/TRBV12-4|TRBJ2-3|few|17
TGTGCCAGCAGCGCTACCGGGACTAGCGGGTCCACAGATACGCAGTATTTT
CASSATGTSGSTDTQYF
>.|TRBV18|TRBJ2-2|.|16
TGTGCCAGCTCACCATTACGGACAGAGAACACCGGGGAGCTGTTTTTT
CASSPLRTENTGELFF
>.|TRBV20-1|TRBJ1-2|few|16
TGCAGTGCTTTACGCAAATACACTGGGGGCGAGTATGGCTACACCTTC
CSALRKYTGGEYGYTF
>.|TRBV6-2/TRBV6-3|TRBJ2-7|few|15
TGTGCCAGCAGTTCCGACCTGACTGGGGCCTACGAGCAGTACTTC
CASSSDLTGAYEQYF
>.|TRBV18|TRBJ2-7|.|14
TGTGCCAGCTCAACGGCAGGGAATTCCTACGAGCAGTACTTC
CASSTAGNSYEQYF
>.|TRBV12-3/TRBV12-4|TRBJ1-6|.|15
TGTGCCAGCAGTCCCTGGGGGGACTATAATTCACCCCTCCACTTT
CASSPWGDYNSPLHF
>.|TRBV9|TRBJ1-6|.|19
TGTGCCAGCAGCGTAGAGGAGGGACGTAGCCAGGTGGGAAATTCACCCCTCCACTTT
CASSVEEGRSQVGNSPLHF
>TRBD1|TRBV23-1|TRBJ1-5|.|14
TGCGCCCGTACCGGGACAGGGGATCTTCAGCCCCAGCATTTT
CARTGTGDLQPQHF
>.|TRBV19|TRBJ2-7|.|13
TGTGCCAGCGGGCCGGGGACCACCTACGAGCAGTACTTC
CASGPGTTYEQYF
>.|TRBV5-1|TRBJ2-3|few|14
TGCGCCAGCACCTATAGGTGGGGCACAGATACGCAGTATTTT
CASTYRWGTDTQYF
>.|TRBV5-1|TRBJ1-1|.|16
TGCGCCAGCAGCTTGATGGATACCCGCTGGGACACTGAAGCTTTCTTT
CASSLMDTRWDTEAFF
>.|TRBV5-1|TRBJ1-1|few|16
TGCGCCAGCAGCCCGGGGGGGGGGCAGGTGAACACTGAAGCTTTCTTT
CASSPGGGQVNTEAFF
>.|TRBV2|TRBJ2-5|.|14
TGTGCCAGCCCCGGAGCGGCGGGGCAAGAGACCCAGTACTTC
CASPGAAGQETQYF
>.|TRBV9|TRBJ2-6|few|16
TGTGCCAGCAGCGTAGGGGTGTTTGCTGGGGCCAACGTCCTGACTTTC
CASSVGVFAGANVLTF
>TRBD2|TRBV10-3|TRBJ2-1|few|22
TGTGCCATCAGTGAGTCGATTAGTACTAGCGGGGGGGCCCTAAGCTCCTACAATGAGCAGTTCTTC
CAISESISTSGGALSSYNEQFF
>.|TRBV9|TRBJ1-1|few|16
TGTGCCAGCACTAATAGGGCGGGTACTGAGAACACTGAAGCTTTCTTT
CASTNRAGTENTEAFF
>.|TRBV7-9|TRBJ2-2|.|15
TGTGCCAGCAGCTTCCCCTACGCGAACACCGGGGAGCTGTTTTTT
CASSFPYANTGELFF
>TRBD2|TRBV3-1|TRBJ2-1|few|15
TGTGCCAGCAGCCAATATACTAGCGGGTTTAATGAGCAGTTCTTC
CASSQYTSGFNEQFF
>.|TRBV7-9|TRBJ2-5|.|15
TGTGCCAGCAGCCCCGACAGTACAGATCAAGAGACCCAGTACTTC
CASSPDSTDQETQYF
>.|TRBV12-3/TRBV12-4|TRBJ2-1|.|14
TGTGCCAGCAGCTCTTGGGACCAATACAATGAGCAGTTCTTC
CASSSWDQYNEQFF
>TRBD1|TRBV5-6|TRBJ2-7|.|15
TGTGCCAGCAGCTTGGTGGGACAGGGGTCCTACGAGCAGTACTTC
CASSLVGQGSYEQYF
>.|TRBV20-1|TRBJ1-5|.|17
TGCAGTGCTATGGGTTTCAGACCGGGGGATGGCAATCAGCCCCAGCATTTT
CSAMGFRPGDGNQPQHF
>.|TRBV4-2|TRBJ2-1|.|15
TGTGCCAGCAGCCAAGATACCGGGCTTGACAATGAGCAGTTCTTC
CASSQDTGLDNEQFF
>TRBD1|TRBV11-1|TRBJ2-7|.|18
TGTGCCAGCAGCTTAGTGGTTGGGACAGCATTGACGTCCTACGAGCAGTACTTC
CASSLVVGTALTSYEQYF
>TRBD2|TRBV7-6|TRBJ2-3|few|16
TGTGCCAGCAGCCCGGCTAGCGGAACAAGCACAGATACGCAGTATTTT
CASSPASGTSTDTQYF
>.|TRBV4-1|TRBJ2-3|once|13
TGCGCCAGCAGAGGGGGGGCCTCAGATACGCAGTATTTT
CASRGGASDTQYF
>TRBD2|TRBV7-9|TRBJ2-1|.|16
TGTGCCAGCAGCACGTGGACTAGCGGCAATGGTAATGAGCAGTTCTTC
CASSTWTSGNGNEQFF
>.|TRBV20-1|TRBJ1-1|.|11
TGCAGTGCTTTGAAGAACACTGAAGCTTTCTTT
CSALKNTEAFF
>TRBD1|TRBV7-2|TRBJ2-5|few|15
TGTGCCAGCAGCTTAGTGGGACAGGGGAAAGAGACCCAGTACTTC
CASSLVGQGKETQYF
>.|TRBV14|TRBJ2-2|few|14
TGTGCCAGCAGCCACCCGTACAACACCGGGGAGCTGTTTTTT
CASSHPYNTGELFF
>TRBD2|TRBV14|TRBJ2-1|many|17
TGTGCCAGCAGCCAAGGATCGAGGCTAGCGGAGTACAATGAGCAGTTCTTC
CASSQGSRLAEYNEQFF
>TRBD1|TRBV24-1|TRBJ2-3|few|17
TGTGCCACCAGTGAGCACGCCGCGGGACAGGCGACAGATACGCAGTATTTT
CATSEHAAGQATDTQYF
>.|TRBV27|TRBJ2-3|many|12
TGTGCCAGCAGCTTAAGTGGAGATACGCAGTATTTT
CASSLSGDTQYF